The 21 T cell receptor beta chains below were found in one sample sequenced in a study of blood T cell repertoires in COVID-19 (dated by TCRdb to between 2020 and 2021). The library was built by means of the immunoSEQ multiplex PCR assay. TCRdb re-hosts the immuneACCESS table, in-frame sequences only. Its copies lack some clones; in the studies checked, an unresolved V gene accounts for under half of them, and the cause for the rest is not known. The sample table contains roughly 250,000 clones; only one count was recorded for roughly nine tenths of them. The ten largest make up over 6% of the sample. The sequencing sample was made of PBMCs or T cells enriched from blood (not recorded which). These receptors were taken from a woman aged 25-40 years with acute COVID-19.

This clone was seen only once. This rearrangement joins TRBV14 to TRBJ1-2, with D unclear. V shed 4 bases and J shed 4 bases, with 22 bases lying between them. The CDR3 contains 17 residues. Germline V lookup: CDR1 SGHDN, CDR2 FVKESK. The CDR3 is CASSLRKDHPEGYGYTF. The DNA of the CDR3 is TGTGCCAGCAGCCTAAGGAAGGATCATCCGGAGGGCTATGGCTACACCTTC.

V usage is TRBV5-8 and J usage is TRBJ2-1; maybe TRBD2 (6 bases). The CDR3 is 14 residues long. Deletions cut 4 bases from V and 6 bases from J, with 14 bases between. From germline, CDR1 is SGHTS and CDR2 YDEGEE. CDR3 nucleotides: TGTGCCAGCAGCCATGGAGCGGAGGGCAATGAGCAGTTCTTC. It translates to CASSHGAEGNEQFF.

The J gene is TRBJ2-4, the V gene TRBV9; D unclear. Germline V gene lookup returns CDR1 SGDLS and CDR2 YYNGEE. The CDR3 is 17 residues long. V gave up 0 bases and J gave up 0 bases, with 13 bases separating them. The CDR3 sequence is CASSVDPATGAKNIQYF. Written as DNA, the CDR3 is TGTGCCAGCAGCGTAGATCCGGCCACGGGAGCCAAAAACATTCAGTACTTC.

The chain combines TRBV2 with TRBJ2-7; D remains ambiguous. From germline, CDR1 is SNHLY and CDR2 FYNNEI. Trimming took off 5 bases at V and 4 bases at J, with 3 bases between the two ends. The CDR3 is 10 amino acids. The CDR3: CASSTYEQYF. CDR3 DNA sequence: TGTGCCAGCAGTACTTACGAGCAGTACTTC.

The chain couples TRBV2 to TRBJ2-5; TRBD1 might be the D (6 bases). V lost 3 bases to trimming and J lost 0 bases, with 11 bases between them. This CDR3 is 15 amino acids long. Germline CDR1 reads SNHLY; CDR2 reads FYNNEI. In nucleotides, the CDR3 is TGTGCCAGCAGTGACCTGGGGACATACCAAGAGACCCAGTACTTC. This codes for CASSDLGTYQETQYF.

The chain has TRBV27 and TRBJ1-6; TRBD1 aligns across 8 bases. The CDR3 consists of 14 residues. V dropped 6 bases and J dropped 13; count of bases not matched to a gene: 11. Germline V lookup: CDR1 MNHEY, CDR2 SMNVEV (reference sequence). This CDR3 is CASRPDNSGGPLHF. The CDR3, as DNA: TGTGCCAGCAGACCAGACAATTCAGGGGGCCCCCTCCACTTT.

The chain couples TRBV5-1 to TRBJ1-6; tentative D call: TRBD1 (6 bases). CDR1 is SGHRS, CDR2 YFSETQ, per germline. The length of the CDR3 is 14 residues. Trimming took 5 bases from V and 7 from J, leaving 13 bases between them. The CDR3 bases are TGCGCCAGCAGTCCCGGGACAACAAATTCACCCCTCCACTTT. Translation: CASSPGTTNSPLHF.

V gene TRBV5-1 combines with J gene TRBJ1-4, with D perhaps matching TRBD1 (6 bases). This CDR3 contains 14 residues. Germline values: CDR1 SGHRS, CDR2 YFSETQ. Trimming removed 1 base at V and 5 bases at J, with 9 bases between. This CDR3 is CASSLIGQNEKLFF. For the CDR3, the DNA is TGCGCCAGCAGCTTGATTGGACAGAATGAAAAACTGTTTTTT.

This chain connects TRBV7-8 to TRBJ2-2; 10 positions match TRBD2. Trimming took 1 base from V and 5 from J; bases not matched to a gene: 7. Germline assignment: CDR1 SGHVS and CDR2 FQNEAQ. The CDR3 has 17 amino acids. The CDR3 region has the DNA TGTGCCAGCAGCTTAGGTAGTCTAGCGGGAGTTACCGGGGAGCTGTTTTTT. Translated: CASSLGSLAGVTGELFF. Full variable domain (outside the CDR3, taken from reference TRBV7-8 and TRBJ2-2): GAGVSQSPRYKVAKRGQDVALRCDPISGHVSLFWYQQALGQGPEFLTYFQNEAQLDKSGLPSDRFFAERPEGSVSTLKIQRTQQEDSAVYLCASSLGSLAGVTGELFFGEGSRLTVL.

V and J are TRBV11-2 and TRBJ2-7, with a possible D match to TRBD1 (6 bases). Germline V gene sequence: CDR1 SGHAT, CDR2 FQNNGV. The CDR3 has 17 residues. Trimming removed 1 base from V and 2 bases from J, with 18 bases in between. Written as DNA, the CDR3 is TGTGCCAGCAGCTTAGGGTTGGGGGCCTCACCGACCTACGAGCAGTACTTC. This encodes CASSLGLGASPTYEQYF.

The rearrangement uses TRBV4-1 and TRBJ1-3; 8 bases match TRBD1. Germline V lookup: CDR1 MGHRA, CDR2 YSYEKL. The CDR3 runs to 18 residues. The J segment lost 0 bases and the V segment lost 1 base, leaving 8 bases of the junction unmatched. CDR3 residues: CASSQVFGRGHSGNTIYF. DNA of the CDR3: TGCGCCAGCAGCCAAGTGTTTGGCAGGGGGCACTCTGGAAACACCATATATTTT.

This chain links TRBV28 with TRBJ2-3; 9 nucleotides line up with TRBD1. After removal of 7 bases from V and 5 bases from J, the junction contained 7 bases not matched to a gene. The CDR3 runs to 14 residues. The germline gives CDR1 MDHEN, CDR2 SYDVKM. CDR3 residues: CASTPLGQGDTQYF. CDR3 DNA sequence: TGTGCCAGCACCCCTCTGGGACAGGGAGATACGCAGTATTTT. Drawing the rest from reference TRBV28 and TRBJ2-3, the complete variable domain is DVKVTQSSRYLVKRTGEKVFLECVQDMDHENMFWYRQDPGLGLRLIYFSYDVKMKEKGDIPEGYSVSREKKERFSLILESASTNQTSMYLCASTPLGQGDTQYFGPGTRLTVL.

This clone was detected once. The chain joins TRBV2 to TRBJ2-7; 12 bases are a match to TRBD2. V lost 4 bases, J lost 6 bases, and 7 bases stayed unmatched. This CDR3 spans 15 amino acids. Germline V CDR1 and CDR2: SNHLY, FYNNEI. In DNA form, the CDR3 reads TGTGCCAGCAGTGCTAGGACTAGCGGGATCGGCGAGCAGTACTTC. Encoded protein: CASSARTSGIGEQYF.

The chain has TRBV7-9 and TRBJ1-4, with a weak D call TRBD1 (6 bases). The germline V gene has CDR1 SEHNR and CDR2 FQNEAQ (reference sequence). V lost 7 bases to trimming and J lost 10 bases, with 16 bases between them. CDR3 size: 13 residues. CDR3 DNA: TGTGCCAGCACCCCCGGGAGGGGGGGAAAACTGTTTTTT. Translating gives CASTPGRGGKLFF.

This sequence joins TRBV21-1 and TRBJ2-7; TRBD2 is the table's D call and was not checked against the DNA. TRBV21-1 is a documented pseudogene. The CDR3 length is 15 residues. The CDR3 sequence is CASSEVREGQYEQYF. Written as DNA, the CDR3 is TGTGCCAGCAGCGAAGTTCGCGAGGGTCAATACGAGCAGTACTTC.

V is TRBV27 and J is TRBJ1-6; TRBD1 is a possible D gene (5 bases). This CDR3 has 14 residues. Germline values: CDR1 MNHEY, CDR2 SMNVEV (reference sequence). Trimming left V 2 bases short and J 7 bases short, with 9 bases between. The CDR3 sequence: CASSLGGNNSPLHF. The DNA for the CDR3 is TGTGCCAGCAGTTTAGGGGGGAACAATTCACCCCTCCACTTT.

The chain carries TRBV30 and TRBJ2-5, with TRBD2 matching 12 bases. J was trimmed by 2 bases and V by 8 bases; bases with no gene match: 0. Germline values: CDR1 GTSNPN, CDR2 SVGIG (reference sequence). CDR3 length: 12 residues. In DNA form, the CDR3 reads TGTGCCACTAGCGGGGGGCAAGAGACCCAGTACTTC. It is translated as CATSGGQETQYF.

The chain links TRBV7-9 to TRBJ2-1; 9 bases are a match to TRBD1. The V segment lost 4 bases and the J segment 10 bases; nucleotides outside the gene matches: 11. CDR1 SEHNR and CDR2 FQNEAQ come from the germline V gene (reference sequence). The CDR3 extends over 15 amino acids. CDR3 DNA sequence: TGTGCCAGCAGCTCGCCGGGACAGGGAAGATTCGAGCAGTTCTTC. Its protein product is CASSSPGQGRFEQFF.

The genes are TRBV19 and TRBJ2-1, with 9 positions matching TRBD2. Trimming at V came to 7 bases and at J to 0 bases, leaving 10 bases not matched to a gene. Germline V CDR1 and CDR2: LNHDA, SQIVND (reference sequence). The CDR3 runs 17 residues. CDR3 sequence (DNA): TGTGCCAGTACCCTTGCGGGGGGGCTAAGCTCCTACAATGAGCAGTTCTTC. Protein sequence: CASTLAGGLSSYNEQFF.

The chain carries TRBV28 and TRBJ1-2; possible D gene TRBD1, 6 bases. This CDR3 is built from 17 residues. V was pared by 6 bases and J by 0 bases, with 20 bases between. CDR1 and CDR2 (germline): MDHEN, SYDVKM. The CDR3 region is CASSTSRGRGANYGYTF. The DNA of the CDR3 is TGTGCCAGCAGCACATCGAGGGGCAGGGGAGCTAACTATGGCTACACCTTC.

The chain has TRBV23-1 and TRBJ2-7, with no clear D. TRBV23-1 is an open reading frame, and its role is uncertain. Deletions cut 10 bases from V and 1 base from J, with 17 bases between. CDR3 length: 14 amino acids. The chain's CDR3 is CANLYGLASYEQYF. The CDR3 DNA follows: TGCGCCAACCTATACGGGTTGGCGTCCTACGAGCAGTACTTC.